This T cell receptor (beta chain) was sequenced during a study of T cells after yellow fever vaccination. The study, taken as a whole, reports: Any FACS-sorted repertoire could hold abundant clonotypes that contaminate it from the bulk population.

Germline V CDR1 and CDR2: SEHNR, FQNEAQ (reference sequence). CDR3 length equals 16 residues. Trimming shortened V by 5 bases and J by 0 bases, and 16 bases separated the two germline ends. MiXCR, applied by TCRdb to the 5' RACE reads, yields one record per CDR3 protein. The data hold around 310,000 distinct CDR3 sequences, with roughly 9.4% observed a single time. On this clonotype itself: Its antigen is not identified.

V gene TRBV7-9 combines with J gene TRBJ2-5; D is possibly TRBD1 or TRBD2 (5 bases each). This receptor was taken from a man between 18 and 29 years old who received the YFV17D yellow fever vaccine. The sample was PBMCs, taken on the day of the first yellow fever vaccination. For the CDR3, the DNA is TGTGCCAGCAGCCCCCGGGACGGAGAGTACCAAGAGACCCAGTACTTC. This sequence encodes CASSPRDGEYQETQYF.